Listed here are 10 T cell receptor beta chains from one sample, sequenced in a study of cytomegalovirus exposure and HLA in healthy donors. With 60 Vbeta and 13 Jbeta primers, the PCR was carried out. Sequencing used immunoSEQ multiplex PCR; TCRdb keeps in-frame clones, though not all of them. This sample has approximately 100,000 clones, with roughly 75% found just once. Sequencing was performed on PBMCs. Every receptor here comes from a woman aged 40 to 49 in good health and CMV-seronegative.

This clone was seen only once. The chain has TRBV7-6 and TRBJ2-1; D uncertain. V dropped 1 base and J dropped 13 bases, with 17 bases sitting between them. The CDR3 is 14 residues long. Germline CDR1 SGHVS, CDR2 FNYEAQ. The chain's CDR3 is CASSLGKRSASQFF. As DNA, the CDR3 is TGTGCCAGCAGCTTAGGAAAGCGCTCGGCTTCTCAGTTCTTC.

The chain uses TRBV7-9 and TRBJ2-7, with D maybe TRBD2 (5 bases). CDR3 size: 14 residues. Germline V gives CDR1 SEHNR, CDR2 FQNEAQ (reference sequence). V lost 3 bases, J lost 0 bases, and 9 bases lay in between. This CDR3 is CASSLDGSSYEQYF. The CDR3 DNA reads TGTGCCAGCAGCTTGGATGGGAGCTCCTACGAGCAGTACTTC.

This clone was recorded once. The chain's CDR3 is CASSPGETQYF. In DNA form, the CDR3 reads TGTGCCAGTAGTCCCGGAGAGACCCAGTACTTC. The chain joins TRBV19 to TRBJ2-5; D is uncertain. Trimming took off 5 bases at V and 4 bases at J, with 5 bases between the two ends. CDR1 LNHDA and CDR2 SQIVND come from the germline V gene (reference sequence). This CDR3 has 11 amino acids.

The chain employs TRBV28 and TRBJ1-2; 7 bases are shared with TRBD1. J was trimmed by 4 bases and V by 2 bases; bases with no gene match: 1. Germline CDR1 is MDHEN and CDR2 is SYDVKM. The CDR3 has 13 amino acids. CDR3 residues: CASSLHRGYGYTF. The CDR3 DNA reads as TGTGCCAGCAGTTTACACAGGGGCTATGGCTACACCTTC.

The rearrangement links TRBV6-5 to TRBJ2-1; TRBD2 might be the D (6 bases). Trimming removed 2 bases at V and 7 bases at J, with 18 bases between. The CDR3 extends over 16 amino acids. The germline V gene has CDR1 MNHEY and CDR2 SVGAGI. The CDR3 DNA follows: TGTGCCAGCAGTTACGGACGGCACCTGGGGAGGAATGAGCAGTTCTTC. Translated: CASSYGRHLGRNEQFF.

This clone was seen only a few times. The genes are TRBV7-9 and TRBJ2-5; D remains ambiguous. CDR1 and CDR2 (germline): SEHNR, FQNEAQ (reference sequence). V was pared by 5 bases and J by 5 bases, with 24 bases between. This CDR3 spans 17 amino acids. The CDR3 region has the DNA TGTGCCAGCAGCCCTTATATACCGTTGGGCAGTAGGGAGACCCAGTACTTC. Translation gives CASSPYIPLGSRETQYF.

This chain uses TRBV5-1 with TRBJ1-2, with 9 bases that match TRBD1. Looked up from germline, CDR1 is SGHRS and CDR2 is YFSETQ. J lost 7 bases, V lost 4 bases, and 2 bases had no gene match. The CDR3 contains 12 residues. The CDR3 reads CASSQTGGGYTF. CDR3 coding DNA: TGCGCCAGCAGCCAGACAGGGGGTGGCTACACCTTC.

V is TRBV7-6 and J is TRBJ2-1, with D tentatively TRBD1 (5 bases). Germline V gene data show CDR1 as SGHVS and CDR2 as FNYEAQ. CDR3 length: 12 amino acids. Trimming removed 4 bases at V and 12 bases at J, with 13 bases between. CDR3 nucleotides: TGTGCCAGCAGCTCCATTCAGGGCCGGCAGTTCTTC. Protein: CASSSIQGRQFF.

This chain uses TRBV29-1 with TRBJ2-5, with a possible D match to TRBD2 (6 bases). TRBJ2-7 matches the DNA end more closely, so the J call is doubtful. The CDR3 has 14 residues. Germline CDR1 SQVTM, CDR2 ANQGSEA. CDR3 nucleotides: TGCAGCGTTGGGTTGGTCGGGAGTTTCTACGAGCAGTACTTC. Translating gives CSVGLVGSFYEQYF.

The V and J genes are TRBV7-2 and TRBJ2-7; D gene unclear. The CDR3 contains 13 residues. Trimming left V 5 bases short and J 2 bases short, with 10 bases between. In germline, CDR1 is SGHTA, CDR2 FQGNSA. In nucleotides, the CDR3 is TGTGCCAGCAGCCTCGCTCGGGCCTACGAGCAGTACTTC. Protein: CASSLARAYEQYF. Together with reference TRBV7-2 and TRBJ2-7, the CDR3 gives the full variable domain: GAGVSQSPSNKVTEKGKDVELRCDPISGHTALYWYRQSLGQGLEFLIYFQGNSAPDKSGLPSDRFSAERTGGSVSTLTIQRTQQEDSAVYLCASSLARAYEQYFGPGTRLTVT.